The clone carrying this T cell receptor beta chain came up a few times. This sample was taken from a study of blood T cell repertoires in COVID-19. Source study methods: Researchers report that nucleated cell counts were estimated from reference gene primer amplification. The data were produced by immunoSEQ multiplex PCR, yet TCRdb's version contains in-frame clones alone and is incomplete. From that table come the V and J calls and clone size; the DNA was used to work out D and trimming. Here the sample spans 210,000 or so clones, approximately 81% being singletons. Germline assignment: CDR1 PRHDT and CDR2 FYEKMQ (reference sequence). Trimming removed 5 bases from V and 5 bases from J; junction bases left unmatched: 14. The CDR3 has 17 amino acids.

The specimen was peripheral blood. The TCR was taken from a woman aged 80 or older with acute or convalescent COVID-19. V and J are TRBV13 and TRBJ2-1; 8 bases are a match to TRBD2. The CDR3 is CASSPSSGTRDHNEQFF. The DNA for the CDR3 is TGTGCCAGCAGCCCATCATCCGGGACTAGGGATCACAATGAGCAGTTCTTC.